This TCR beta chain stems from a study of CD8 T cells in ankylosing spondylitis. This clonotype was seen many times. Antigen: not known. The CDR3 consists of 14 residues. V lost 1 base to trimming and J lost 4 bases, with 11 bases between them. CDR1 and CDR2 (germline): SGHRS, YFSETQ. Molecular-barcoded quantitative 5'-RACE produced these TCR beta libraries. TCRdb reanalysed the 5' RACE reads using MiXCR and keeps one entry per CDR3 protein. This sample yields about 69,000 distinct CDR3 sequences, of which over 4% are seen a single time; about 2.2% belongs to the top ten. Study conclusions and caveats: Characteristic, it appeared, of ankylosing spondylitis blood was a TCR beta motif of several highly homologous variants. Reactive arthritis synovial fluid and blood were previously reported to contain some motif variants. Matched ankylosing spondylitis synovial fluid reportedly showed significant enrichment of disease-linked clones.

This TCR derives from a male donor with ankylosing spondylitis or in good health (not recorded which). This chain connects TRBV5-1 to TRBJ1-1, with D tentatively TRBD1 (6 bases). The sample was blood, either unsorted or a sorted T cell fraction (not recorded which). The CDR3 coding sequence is TGCGCCAGCAGCTTGTGGGGGGCAGGCACTGAAGCTTTCTTT. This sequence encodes CASSLWGAGTEAFF.